Below, 10 T cell receptor beta chains from the same sample are listed, as sequenced in a study of blood T cell repertoires in COVID-19 (dated by TCRdb to the early 2020s). Libraries were constructed by the immunoSEQ multiplex PCR assay. This is the immuneACCESS table as TCRdb keeps it, with only in-frame sequences that have V and J called. A part of the clones is gone; compared with another copy, unresolved V genes explain less than half, and the rest is unexplained. The table for this sample lists roughly 290,000 clones; roughly nine tenths of them were counted only once. In total, the top ten clones hold around 1.7% of the sample. The sequencing input was PBMCs or T cells enriched from blood (not recorded which). The receptors originated from a woman aged 40-49 years who had recovered from COVID-19.

This clone was seen more than once but under ten times. This sequence joins TRBV30 and TRBJ2-1, with D possibly TRBD2 on 7 matching bases. The CDR3 is 18 amino acids. Germline CDR1 and CDR2: GTSNPN and SVGIG (reference sequence). The ends were cut back, 2 bases at V and 4 bases at J, with 24 bases in the middle. The CDR3 DNA follows: TGTGCCTGGAGTTTGCGGGAGAGGGGGGGTCTGGGTTACAATGAGCAGTTCTTC. Residues: CAWSLRERGGLGYNEQFF.

This rearrangement joins TRBV19 to TRBJ2-1, with TRBD1 identical over 9 bases. Germline V gene data show CDR1 as LNHDA and CDR2 as SQIVND (reference sequence). The CDR3 sequence is 15 residues long. J gave up 6 bases and V 1 base, and 4 bases lay outside the gene matches. CDR3 sequence: CASSIVATGGNEQFF. The CDR3 coding sequence is TGTGCCAGTAGTATAGTTGCGACAGGGGGCAATGAGCAGTTCTTC.

CDR3 sequence: CATSRADRGNADTQYF. Written as DNA, the CDR3 is TGTGCCACCAGCAGAGCCGACAGGGGAAACGCAGATACGCAGTATTTT. The J gene is TRBJ2-3, the V gene TRBV15; 8 bases match TRBD1. CDR3 length equals 16 residues. V shed 1 base and J 4 bases; nucleotides not matched to a gene: 7. Germline assignment: CDR1 LNHNV and CDR2 YYDKDF (reference sequence).

This clone was observed a few times. The chain carries TRBV12-3 or TRBV12-4 and TRBJ1-2; possible D gene TRBD1, 5 bases. This CDR3 is built from 13 residues. The germline V and J ends were trimmed by 2 bases and 8 bases, with 12 bases remaining between them. The CDR3: CASSLLGLGGYTF. The CDR3 DNA is TGTGCCAGCAGTTTATTGGGGCTCGGCGGCTACACCTTC.

This clone was recorded only once. Additional DNA sequences in this sample encode the identical CDR3. The chain links TRBV6-5 to TRBJ1-1; TRBD1 aligns across 8 bases. CDR3 length: 13 amino acids. Germline V gives CDR1 MNHEY, CDR2 SVGAGI. Trimming cost V 4 bases and J 5 bases; bases outside gene matches: 3. CDR3 in amino acids: CASSWTGPTEAFF. Here the CDR3 DNA reads TGTGCCAGCAGTTGGACAGGGCCGACTGAAGCTTTCTTT.

The V gene is TRBV25-1, the J gene TRBJ1-1; tentative D call: TRBD1 (5 bases). The germline V and J ends were trimmed by 2 bases and 2 bases, with 9 bases remaining between them. CDR3 size: 14 residues. From germline, CDR1 is MGHDK and CDR2 SYGVNS. CDR3 in amino acids: CASSEVGTNTEAFF. DNA for the CDR3: TGTGCCAGCAGTGAAGTTGGGACTAACACTGAAGCTTTCTTT. The full variable domain, its missing parts supplied by reference TRBV25-1 and TRBJ1-1, is EADIYQTPRYLVIGTGKKITLECSQTMGHDKMYWYQQDPGMELHLIHYSYGVNSTEKGDLSSESTVSRIRTEHFPLTLESARPSHTSQYLCASSEVGTNTEAFFGQGTRLTVV.

This chain links TRBV6-5 with TRBJ1-4; D is possibly TRBD1 (5 bases). Between the trimmed V and J ends, which lost 5 bases and 0 bases, there was a span of 10 bases. Germline lookup yields CDR1 MNHEY and CDR2 SVGAGI. The CDR3 is 15 residues long. The CDR3 DNA is TGTGCCAGCAGTCCCCGGACAACAACTAATGAAAAACTGTTTTTT. It yields the protein CASSPRTTTNEKLFF.

The V gene is TRBV5-4, the J gene TRBJ1-2; D is ambiguous. Germline V CDR1 and CDR2: SGHNT, YYREEE (reference sequence). The CDR3 loop spans 11 amino acids. Trimming stripped 3 bases from V and 2 bases from J, with 2 bases between. This CDR3 is CASSSNYGYTF. CDR3 nucleotides: TGTGCCAGCAGCTCAAACTATGGCTACACCTTC.

V gene TRBV28 combines with J gene TRBJ2-7; TRBD1 aligns across 8 bases. This CDR3 has 13 amino acids. The V gene end was trimmed by 3 bases and the J gene end by 9 bases; junction bases not matched to a gene: 7. Germline lookup yields CDR1 MDHEN and CDR2 SYDVKM. The CDR3: CASSFGTGTTQYF. The CDR3 nucleotides are TGTGCCAGCAGTTTCGGGACAGGTACGACGCAGTACTTC.

The chain is built from TRBV9 and TRBJ1-2; 10 bases line up with TRBD1. Germline V gene sequence: CDR1 SGDLS, CDR2 YYNGEE. CDR3 length equals 15 residues. V was clipped by 3 bases and J by 4 bases; unmatched bases: 6. The CDR3 bases are TGTGCCAGCAGCGCCGGGACAGGGGCTATCTATGGCTACACCTTC. The encoded protein is CASSAGTGAIYGYTF.